Sequencing of this T cell receptor beta chain was carried out in a study of CD8 T cells in Susac syndrome. Broader study findings: CD4+ T cell repertoires in Susac syndrome lacked clonal expansion.

The CDR3 totals 18 residues. CDR1 and CDR2 (germline): DFQATT, SNEGSKA (reference sequence). Trimming at V came to 1 base and at J to 0 bases, leaving 9 bases not matched to a gene. In blood CD8+ and CD4+ T cells, TCR beta underwent sequencing. TEMRA cells were FACS-enriched, while CD8+ and CD4+ T cells were negatively isolated. Note on this clonotype: Its antigen remains unidentified.

An input of about 0.5 to 1 ug of RNA was subjected to reverse transcription using random hexamers. TCRdb itself ran the immunoSEQ multiplex PCR reads through MiXCR, one entry per CDR3 protein. Of around 170,000 distinct CDR3 sequences in the sample, 90% to 97% were seen once. The origin of this receptor is a human donor with Susac syndrome. V is TRBV20-1 and J is TRBJ2-1; 10 nucleotides match TRBD2. Sample: CD4+ T cells from PBMCs. The DNA for the CDR3 is TGCAGTGCTAGAGTATGGATACTAGCGGGAAGCTCCTACAATGAGCAGTTCTTC. It is translated as CSARVWILAGSSYNEQFF.